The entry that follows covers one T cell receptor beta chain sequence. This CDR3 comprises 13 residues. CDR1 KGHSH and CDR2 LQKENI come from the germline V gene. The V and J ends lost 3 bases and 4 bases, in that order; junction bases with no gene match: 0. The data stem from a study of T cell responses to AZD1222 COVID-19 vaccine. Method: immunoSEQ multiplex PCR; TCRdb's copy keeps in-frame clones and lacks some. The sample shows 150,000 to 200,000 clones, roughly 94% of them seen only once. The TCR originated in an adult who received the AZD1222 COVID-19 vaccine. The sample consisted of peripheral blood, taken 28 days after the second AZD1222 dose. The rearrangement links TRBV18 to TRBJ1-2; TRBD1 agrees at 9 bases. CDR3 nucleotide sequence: TGTGCCAGCTCACCGGACAGGGGCTATGGCTACACCTTC. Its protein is CASSPDRGYGYTF.